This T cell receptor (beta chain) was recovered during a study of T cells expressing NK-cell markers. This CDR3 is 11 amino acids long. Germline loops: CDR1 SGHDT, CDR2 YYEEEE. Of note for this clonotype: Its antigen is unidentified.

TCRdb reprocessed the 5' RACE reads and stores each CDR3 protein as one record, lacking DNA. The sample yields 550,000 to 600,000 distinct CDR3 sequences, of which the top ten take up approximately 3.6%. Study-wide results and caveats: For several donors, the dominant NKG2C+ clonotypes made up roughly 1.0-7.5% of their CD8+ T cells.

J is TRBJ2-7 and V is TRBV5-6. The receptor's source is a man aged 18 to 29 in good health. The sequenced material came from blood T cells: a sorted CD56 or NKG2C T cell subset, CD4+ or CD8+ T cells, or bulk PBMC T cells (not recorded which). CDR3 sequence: CASSTDYEQYF.